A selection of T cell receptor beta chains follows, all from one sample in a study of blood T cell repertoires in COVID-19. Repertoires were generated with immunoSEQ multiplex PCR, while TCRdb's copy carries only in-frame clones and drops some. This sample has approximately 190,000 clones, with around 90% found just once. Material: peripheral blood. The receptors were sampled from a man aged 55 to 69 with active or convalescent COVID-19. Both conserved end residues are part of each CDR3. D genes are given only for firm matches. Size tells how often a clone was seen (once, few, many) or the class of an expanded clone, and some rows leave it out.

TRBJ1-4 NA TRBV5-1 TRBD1 TGCGCCAGCAGCTCCGGACAGGGACCCAGCTGGAAACTGTTTTTT CASSSGQGPSWKLFF
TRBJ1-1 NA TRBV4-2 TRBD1 TGTGCCAGCAGCTCAGACAGGGACACTGAAGCTTTCTTT CASSSDRDTEAFF
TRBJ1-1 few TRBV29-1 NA TGCAGCGTTTTGACAGGGAACACTGAAGCTTTCTTT CSVLTGNTEAFF
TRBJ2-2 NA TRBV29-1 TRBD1 TGCAGCGCCCGTCCCGGGACAGGGAACACCGGGGAGCTGTTTTTT CSARPGTGNTGELFF
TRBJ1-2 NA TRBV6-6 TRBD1 TGTGCCAGCAGTTACCTCGGGACAGGGAACTATGGCTACACCTTC CASSYLGTGNYGYTF
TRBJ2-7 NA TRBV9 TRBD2 TGTGCCAGCAGCCCGGGGGGGTCCTACGAGCAGTACTTC CASSPGGSYEQYF
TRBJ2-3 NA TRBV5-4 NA TGTGCCAGCAGCCGGGGGAGCACAGATACGCAGTATTTT CASSRGSTDTQYF
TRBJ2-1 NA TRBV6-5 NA TGTGCCAGCAAGGTCGGGGTTCGAGATGAGCAGTTCTTC CASKVGVRDEQFF
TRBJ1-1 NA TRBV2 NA TGTGCCAGCGTCAACGATCTCGCTGACAGTGAAGCTTTCTTT CASVNDLADSEAFF
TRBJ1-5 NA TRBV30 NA TGTGCCTGGATGGGAGCAAGGCAGCCCCAGCATTTT CAWMGARQPQHF
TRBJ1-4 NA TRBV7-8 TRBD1 TGTGCCAGCAGCTCCGACAGGGGTCCTAATGAAAAACTGTTTTTT CASSSDRGPNEKLFF
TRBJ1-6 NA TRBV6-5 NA TGTGCCAGCAGTTACTCGGGAGGCGTATTATCACCCCTCCACTTT CASSYSGGVLSPLHF
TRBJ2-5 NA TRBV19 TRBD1 TGTGCCAGTAGTATAGCCCAAGGGGGCGCGCGGGAGACCCAGTACTTC CASSIAQGGARETQYF
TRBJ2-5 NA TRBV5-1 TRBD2 TGCGCCCGCAGCCAACTTATCCGCGGGGGGCTAGGGGAGACCCAGTACTTC CARSQLIRGGLGETQYF
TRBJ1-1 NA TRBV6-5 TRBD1 TGTGCCAGCGGGGACAGGGGTGGAACTGAAGCTTTCTTT CASGDRGGTEAFF
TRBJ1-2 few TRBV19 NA TGTGCCAGTAGTATAGATGTCCGGGGATATGGCTACACCTTC CASSIDVRGYGYTF
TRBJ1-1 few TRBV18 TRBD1 TGTGCCAGCTCACCAGGGGGACAGATGAACACTGAAGCTTTCTTT CASSPGGQMNTEAFF
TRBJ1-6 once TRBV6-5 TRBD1 TGTGCCAGCAAGGGACAGGCTCTCCTCCACTTT CASKGQALLHF
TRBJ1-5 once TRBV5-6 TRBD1 TGTGCCAGCAGCAGAAACAGGGGACAGCCCCAGCATTTT CASSRNRGQPQHF
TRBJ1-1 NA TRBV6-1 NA TGTGCCAGCAGTGAGTTGGGGAGTAGGGACACTGAAGCTTTCTTT CASSELGSRDTEAFF
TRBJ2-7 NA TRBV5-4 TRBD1 TGTGCCAGCAGCCTACAGGGGGACACCTACGAGCAGTACTTC CASSLQGDTYEQYF